Each of the 32 T cell receptor beta chains below was sequenced from the same sample in a study of tumor-infiltrating lymphocytes in primary liver carcinoma. Total RNA amounting to around 530 ng was the source from which TCR beta cDNA was made with a constant-region primer. ARM-PCR was slightly modified, and three nested multiplex PCR rounds with it gave rise to the TCR beta libraries. A C-beta reverse primer was combined with TRBV1-TRBV30 forward primers in the first two PCR rounds, and each round had around 11 cycles. TCRdb passed the multiplex PCR reads through MiXCR, listing each CDR3 protein once. This repertoire shows approximately 330,000 distinct CDR3 sequences, about 61% found once; its top ten account for about 6%. In addition to blood RNA drawn from unsorted whole blood, germline DNA was extracted. Sequencing used peripheral blood. These TCRs come from a man aged 35-49 years with primary liver carcinoma and hepatitis B virus infection.

A remark on this clonotype: A read error may be the cause here, since a much bigger clone is one base away. The chain has TRBV12-3 or TRBV12-4 and TRBJ2-1; possibly TRBD1 or TRBD2 for D (5 bases each). The CDR3 length is 16 residues. Trimming cost V 3 bases and J 4 bases, with 16 bases left between them. The DNA for the CDR3 is TGTGCCAGCAGTTTCACCACGGCCGAGGGGTACAATGAGCAGTTCTTC. Protein product: CASSFTTAEGYNEQFF.

This chain links TRBV7-9 with TRBJ1-1, with unresolved D. The CDR3 has 11 residues. V lost 6 bases, J lost 4 bases, and 6 bases lay in between. Germline CDR1 and CDR2: SEHNR and FQNEAQ (reference sequence). CDR3 bases: TGTGCCAGCAGTTCGTTCACTGAAGCTTTCTTT. Protein: CASSSFTEAFF.

V is TRBV7-9 and J is TRBJ2-1; D gene unclear. The germline CDR1 and CDR2 sequences are SEHNR and FQNEAQ (reference sequence). This CDR3 contains 13 residues. V was trimmed by 3 bases and J by 12 bases, leaving 15 bases between them. The CDR3 coding sequence is TGTGCCAGCAGCTTCCACGAGGACCGTGGGCAGTTCTTC. Translated: CASSFHEDRGQFF.

A note on this clonotype: A much larger clone is a single base away; this may be a read error. The chain combines TRBV29-1 with TRBJ2-7; D tentatively reads TRBD1 or TRBD2 (5 bases each). The V and J ends lost 5 bases and 8 bases respectively, with 19 bases between them. Looked up from germline, CDR1 is SQVTM and CDR2 is ANQGSEA. This CDR3 is built from 13 residues. The CDR3 DNA reads as TGCAGCGTTAGACAAGGGGCCTCGGGAAAGCAGTACTTC. This codes for CSVRQGASGKQYF.

This chain joins TRBV5-4 and TRBJ1-2; a weak D match, TRBD1 (5 bases). The germline CDR1 and CDR2 sequences are SGHNT and YYREEE (reference sequence). The CDR3 is 13 residues long. The V end was cut by 4 bases, the J end by 8 bases, with 15 bases between. CDR3 in DNA: TGTGCCAGCAGCGCTCCGGGGCCCATGGGCTACACCTTC. Encoded protein: CASSAPGPMGYTF.

Notes on this clonotype: The junction departs from the called germline gene at one end, perhaps through a read error. CDR3 in amino acids: CASSLGMHTDTQYF. The DNA of the CDR3 is TGCGCCAGCAGCTTGGGGATGCACACAGATACACAGTATTTT. This chain connects TRBV5-1 to TRBJ2-3; D is unclear. CDR1 is SGHRS and CDR2 is YFSETQ in the germline V gene. The CDR3 extends over 14 amino acids.

This sequence joins TRBV5-6 and TRBJ1-1; D unclear. The CDR3 contains 15 residues. V was cut by 0 bases and J by 0 bases, with 9 bases left in between. Germline CDR1 reads SGHDT; CDR2 reads YYEEEE. This chain's CDR3 is CASSLVQRMNTEAFF. The CDR3 DNA is TGTGCCAGCAGCTTGGTGCAGCGTATGAACACTGAAGCTTTCTTT.

As for this clonotype: The junction and the germline gene differ at one end; a read error may be behind it. V is TRBV29-1 and J is TRBJ2-1, with 7 positions matching TRBD2. The CDR3 sequence is 15 residues long. From germline, CDR1 is SQVTM and CDR2 ANQGSEA. The CDR3 coding sequence is TGCAGACCTGGGGGAGGGGCGGCCCCGTACAATGAGCAATTCTTC. It codes for CRPGGGAAPYNEQFF.

This chain connects TRBV11-2 to TRBJ2-2; TRBD2 agrees at 7 bases. With V trimmed by 6 bases and J by 6 bases, 16 bases remained unmatched. The CDR3 length is 17 residues. Germline assignment: CDR1 SGHAT and CDR2 FQNNGV. CDR3 sequence: CASRLRTSGSSPGELFF. The CDR3 region has the DNA TGTGCCAGCAGACTTAGGACTAGTGGGAGCTCCCCCGGGGAGCTGTTTTTT. The full variable domain, completed using reference TRBV11-2 and TRBJ2-2, is EAGVAQSPRYKIIEKRQSVAFWCNPISGHATLYWYQQILGQGPKLLIQFQNNGVVDDSQLPKDRFSAERLKGVDSTLKIQPAKLEDSAVYLCASRLRTSGSSPGELFFGEGSRLTVL.

This clonotype was seen only once. Because it lacks the conserved phenylalanine or tryptophan at the end, this CDR3 is likely a read error. The rearrangement links TRBV11-2 to TRBJ2-7; D is perhaps TRBD1 (5 bases). The germline gives CDR1 SGHAT, CDR2 FQNNGV. The CDR3 extends over 14 amino acids. V lost 5 bases to trimming and J lost 3 bases, with 14 bases between them. CDR3 residues: CASSPGQLVYEQYC. For the CDR3, the DNA is TGTGCCAGCAGCCCCGGACAACTGGTCTACGAGCAGTACTGC.

The genes are TRBV11-2 and TRBJ2-1; D is unresolved. The length of the CDR3 is 14 residues. The V gene's germline CDR1 is SGHAT and CDR2 FQNNGV. V lost 7 bases and J lost 9, with 19 bases in between. CDR3 nucleotide sequence: TGTGCCAGCAACTCCCAGACTGGATACGCTGAGCAGTTCTTC. This encodes CASNSQTGYAEQFF.

On this clonotype: A much larger clonotype is one base distant, so this may be a read error. DNA of the CDR3: TGTGCCAGCAGTGAGGGCGAGTCAGTATCACCCATCCACTTT. This codes for CASSEGESVSPIHF. J is TRBJ1-6 and V is TRBV6-1; D remains unclear. The CDR3 spans 14 residues. CDR1 and CDR2 (germline): MNHNS, SASEGT.

Note on this clonotype: Just one base apart from a much larger clone, this may be a read error. The gene calls are TRBV30 and TRBJ2-1; TRBD1 is a possible D gene (6 bases). The germline V gene encodes CDR1 GTSNPN and CDR2 SVGIG (reference sequence). Trimming removed 2 bases at V and 12 bases at J, with 38 bases between. The CDR3 runs to 20 residues. Here the CDR3 reads CAWSPTGLKPSRSPVMGQFF. CDR3 DNA sequence: TGTGCCTGGAGTCCTACAGGGCTCAAACCCTCAAGGTCTCCCGTGATGGGGCAGTTCTTC.

Of note for this clonotype: A much larger clone is a single base away; this may be a read error. This rearrangement joins TRBV6-5 to TRBJ1-5; no firm D call. The germline gives CDR1 MNHEY, CDR2 SVGAGI. This CDR3 spans 13 amino acids. The V end lost 6 bases, the J end lost 3 bases, and 9 bases lay between the germline ends. This CDR3 is CASSRNPNQPQHF. The CDR3 DNA follows: TGTGCCAGCAGCAGGAACCCCAATCAGCCCCAGCATTTT.

Note on this clonotype: A much more abundant neighbour one base away suggests this may be a read error. This chain uses TRBV6-5 with TRBJ1-5, with 7 nucleotides matching TRBD1. The CDR3 runs to 14 residues. V was pared by 6 bases and J by 6 bases, with 8 bases of the junction left unmatched. Looked up from germline, CDR1 is MNHEY and CDR2 is SVGAGI. The CDR3 sequence is CASSPSRDSQPQHF. The CDR3, as DNA: TGTGCCAGCAGCCCCTCCCGGGACAGTCAGCCCCAGCATTTT.

In this sample, this clonotype turned up many times. This likely comes from a read error, as the CDR3 has no conserved phenylalanine or tryptophan at its end. The limits of the CDR3 on the DNA are not certain, so only TCRdb's listed CDR3 is given. The V and J genes are TRBV4-1 and TRBJ2-7; the table's TRBD2 call for D was not verified on the DNA. Germline lookup yields CDR1 MGHRA and CDR2 YSYEKL. Counting both end residues, the CDR3 totals 9 amino acids. The CDR3 region is CASRPEGRP.

As to this clonotype: Because the CDR3 is missing its conserved closing phenylalanine or tryptophan, this is likely a read error. The rearrangement uses TRBV2 and TRBJ2-1; 13 nucleotides align to TRBD2. The CDR3 consists of 18 residues. V lost 5 bases to trimming and J lost 0 bases; unmatched junction nucleotides: 7. Germline V gives CDR1 SNHLY, CDR2 FYNNEI. The CDR3 reads CASSWSLAGGNSYNEQFL. The CDR3 DNA reads TGTGCCAGCAGTTGGTCACTAGCGGGAGGGAACTCCTACAATGAGCAGTTCCTC.

A note on this clonotype: Since a much larger clone is just one base distant, this may be a read error. This chain links TRBV5-4 with TRBJ2-5; D not resolved. Germline CDR1 reads SGHNT; CDR2 reads YYREEE (reference sequence). The CDR3 spans 13 residues. CDR3: CASSPRPQETLYF. The CDR3, as DNA: TGTGCCAGCAGCCCGCGGCCACAAGAGACCCTGTACTTC.

This clonotype was seen at least ten times. The V and J genes are TRBV28 and TRBJ2-2; no reliable D call. The CDR3 runs to 12 residues. The V gene lost 3 bases and the J gene lost 5 bases, with 4 bases spanning the gap. Per the germline V gene, CDR1 is MDHEN and CDR2 is SYDVKM. The CDR3 sequence is CASSFVTGELFF. CDR3 DNA sequence: TGTGCCAGCAGTTTTGTTACCGGGGAGCTGTTTTTT.

As regards this clonotype: A much larger clonotype is one base distant, so this may be a read error. The final CDR3 position lacks the conserved phenylalanine or tryptophan, pointing to a likely read error. The chain links TRBV28 to TRBJ1-5; 8 nucleotides agree with TRBD1. J gave up 6 bases and V 6 bases, and 7 bases lay outside the gene matches. This CDR3 is built from 14 residues. Looked up from germline, CDR1 is MDHEN and CDR2 is SYDVKM. The CDR3 DNA is TGTGCCAGCAGGATGACAGGGGAAGGTCAGCCCCAGCATCTT. This sequence encodes CASRMTGEGQPQHL.

Note on this clonotype: This may be a read error: a much more frequent sequence differs by one nucleotide. The chain uses TRBV6-1 and TRBJ1-5; TRBD1 aligns across 7 bases. Germline lookup yields CDR1 MNHNS and CDR2 SASEGT. The CDR3 has 13 residues. The CDR3 DNA sequence: TGTGCCTGCAGGGGACAGTTCAATCAGCCCCAGCATTTT. Protein sequence: CACRGQFNQPQHF.

Of note for this clonotype: An end of the junction differs from the germline gene, which may be a read error. The V gene is TRBV11-2, the J gene TRBJ2-2; D may be TRBD2 (5 bases). Germline V gives CDR1 SGHAT, CDR2 FQNNGV. This CDR3 has 13 amino acids. CDR3 loop: CASSLMNTWEPFF. The CDR3 nucleotides are TGTGCCAGCAGCTTGATGAACACCTGGGAGCCGTTTTTT. The variable domain in full, with the rest retrieved from reference TRBV11-2 and TRBJ2-2, is EAGVAQSPRYKIIEKRQSVAFWCNPISGHATLYWYQQILGQGPKLLIQFQNNGVVDDSQLPKDRFSAERLKGVDSTLKIQPAKLEDSAVYLCASSLMNTWEPFFGEGSRLTVL.

In its sample, this clonotype was seen once. The gene calls are TRBV14 and TRBJ2-3; 10 positions match TRBD2. The CDR3 sequence is 17 residues long. CDR1 and CDR2 (germline): SGHDN, FVKESK. The V gene end was trimmed by 1 base and the J gene end by 4 bases; junction bases not matched to a gene: 8. CDR3 residues: CASSQGGASGSSDTQYF. The CDR3 DNA sequence: TGTGCCAGCAGCCAAGGAGGGGCTAGCGGGAGTTCAGATACGCAGTATTTT.

Remarks on this clonotype: A clone one base away is much larger, so this may be a read error. The rearrangement uses TRBV4-3 and TRBJ1-2; TRBD1 is a possible D gene (5 bases). The germline CDR1 and CDR2 sequences are LGHNA and YSLEER. Trimming removed 1 base from V and 7 bases from J, with 10 bases in between. The CDR3 loop spans 13 amino acids. The CDR3 region has the DNA TGCGCCAGCAGCCAAGTTAAGGGACTTGGCTACACCTTC. This encodes CASSQVKGLGYTF.

Remarks on this clonotype: A single base separates this from a much larger clone, so it may be a read error. This chain uses TRBV12-3 or TRBV12-4 with TRBJ2-1; 8 bases line up with TRBD2. The CDR3 has 14 residues. J gave up 9 bases and V 7 bases, and 11 bases lay outside the gene matches. CDR3 DNA sequence: TGTGCCAGCAACCCGGGACTAGATCTCAGTGAGCAGTTCTTC. It translates to CASNPGLDLSEQFF.

A remark on this clonotype: At one end, the junction sequence differs from germline, possibly due to a read error. This sequence joins TRBV4-1 and TRBJ2-1; D is perhaps TRBD1 (5 bases). The CDR3 loop spans 14 amino acids. Germline loops: CDR1 MGHRA, CDR2 YSYEKL. In DNA, the CDR3 is TGCGCCAGCCGCCAGACAGAGGTTAACAGTATGCAGTTCTTC. Protein: CASRQTEVNSMQFF.

Worth noting for this clonotype: The germline gene is not matched at one end of the junction; a read error may be the cause. The J gene is TRBJ2-7, the V gene TRBV6-1, with D possibly called TRBD1 or TRBD2 (5 bases each). This CDR3 has 16 amino acids. Germline V gene data show CDR1 as MNHNS and CDR2 as SASEGT. CDR3 in DNA: TGTGCCAGCAGTGAAGCATGGCAGGGAGCAGTCTACGAGCAACACTTC. Protein sequence: CASSEAWQGAVYEQHF.

A word on this clonotype: The junction does not match germline at one end; this may be a read error. The chain joins TRBV6-6 to TRBJ1-4; 8 bases fit TRBD1. From germline, CDR1 is MNHNY and CDR2 SVGAGI (reference sequence). The CDR3 has 15 amino acids. Written as DNA, the CDR3 is TGTGCCAGCAATTACCTGGACAGGGTTAATGAAAAACTGTTTTTT. Its translation is CASNYLDRVNEKLFF.

The chain carries TRBV5-1 and TRBJ1-1; the match to TRBD1 covers 8 bases. The J segment lost 2 bases and the V segment lost 3 bases, leaving 9 bases of the junction unmatched. Per the germline V gene, CDR1 is SGHRS and CDR2 is YFSETQ. The CDR3 extends over 16 amino acids. This CDR3 is CASSSPKTGVNTEAFF. The CDR3 DNA reads TGCGCCAGCAGCTCCCCCAAGACAGGGGTAAACACTGAAGCTTTCTTT.

This clonotype was seen only once. This may arise from a read error, as a much more abundant clone is one base away. This chain joins TRBV5-6 and TRBJ2-1; D is possibly TRBD2 (5 bases). Trimming shortened V by 6 bases and J by 9 bases, and 19 bases separated the two germline ends. This CDR3 has 14 amino acids. CDR1 is SGHDT, CDR2 YYEEEE, per germline. As DNA, the CDR3 is TGTGCCAGCACCCCGGGGTACCCCGACATTGAGCAGTTCTTC. Translating it yields CASTPGYPDIEQFF.

Comment on this clonotype: The conserved final phenylalanine or tryptophan is absent from the CDR3, which likely points to a read error. The rearrangement links TRBV7-9 to TRBJ1-2; D perhaps matches TRBD1 (6 bases). The germline V gene encodes CDR1 SEHNR and CDR2 FQNEAQ (reference sequence). Trimming cost V 4 bases and J 5 bases, with 11 bases left between them. The CDR3 sequence is 13 residues long. CDR3 in amino acids: CASSYGQNYGYTI. CDR3 in DNA: TGTGCCAGCAGCTACGGACAGAATTATGGCTACACCATC.

Concerning this clonotype: Just one base apart from a much larger clone, this may be a read error. The chain is built from TRBV30 and TRBJ1-5, with a weak D call TRBD1 (6 bases). CDR1 GTSNPN and CDR2 SVGIG come from the germline V gene (reference sequence). The CDR3 is 13 residues long. Deletions cut 4 bases from V and 3 bases from J, with 10 bases between. CDR3 sequence: CAWTRQDNQPQHF. The CDR3 DNA reads TGTGCCTGGACTCGACAGGACAATCAGCCCCAGCATTTT.